Reported below is one T cell receptor beta chain. Its antigen is unidentified. The PCR contained 60 Vbeta and 13 Jbeta primers. The data were produced by immunoSEQ multiplex PCR, yet TCRdb's version contains in-frame clones alone and is incomplete. In the table there are about 130,000 clones, over 70% of which are singletons. The source of the sample is a study of cytomegalovirus exposure and HLA in healthy donors. Study-wide background: Unique TCR beta sequences numbering about 100 million came from some 200 million T cells in an earlier analysis. Overall study results and limits: Only CMV serostatus was available as immune exposure information. In a later analysis, V- and J-gene trimming of beta chains associated with a DCLRE1C missense variant, replicated independently. The study listed 150 to 200 cytomegalovirus-associated TCR beta chains.

The sequence was obtained from a woman in her sixties or seventies in good health and CMV-seropositive. The sequencing sample was made of PBMCs.

The CDR3 bases are TGTGCCAGCAGCCAAGGAGGCCCCGGCTGGACTAGGACAGATACGCAGTATTTT. Protein sequence: CASSQGGPGWTRTDTQYF. J is TRBJ2-3 and V is TRBV14; 7 bases map to TRBD2. Unmatched junction bases numbered 13, after V lost 1 base and J lost 3 bases. Germline V CDR1 and CDR2: SGHDN, FVKESK. The CDR3 covers 18 residues.